This note documents a single T cell receptor beta chain sequence. What this receptor recognizes is not known. Base qualities are missing; no much larger clone stands one base away. These data come from a study of cytotoxic CD8 clonotypes in ibrutinib-treated CLL (dated by TCRdb to the early 2020s). Regarding the research as a whole: The cohort had some eleven relapsed/refractory and some 15 treatment-naive patients; approximately 18 were IGHV unmutated. Responses were partial in roughly 24 patients and complete in 2; after median approximately 69 months follow-up, roughly 14 stayed in remission and 12 progressed. Response samples were obtained after a median of around eleven months of treatment, with a range of about 6 to 36 months. On average, each sample had about 260,000 productive templates and tens of thousands of productive rearrangements. Longitudinal samples were obtainable from about 30% of the roughly 86 participants in the trial. Cryopreserved peripheral blood mononuclear cells were collected at three points: before therapy, at response, and at either sustained remission or disease progression. Every remission and progressive disease sample was obtained while ibrutinib was still being received by the patients. Overall study results and their limits: Baseline clonality exceeded that of age-matched healthy donors and correlated strongly with circulating CD8+ T-cell counts. Public clonotypes were rare and either contracted or stayed stable during treatment, and the rise in clonality at ibrutinib response reflected the expansion of private clonotypes. An increase in clonality was observed at ibrutinib response, with clonality remaining stable during sustained remission and falling back toward baseline at progression. Lymph node repertoires were not examined, and the timing of sampling was not matched between patients in sustained remission and those whose disease progressed.

The CDR3 covers 15 residues, taking in both the cysteine and the phenylalanine. Only the CDR3 DNA is retained, 45 bases long and in frame from the first base. V and J lose 5 bases and 8 bases, and a span of 21 bases separates them. Taken from the germline V gene, the CDR1 and CDR2 loops are SGHTA and FQGNSA. On a MiSeq, deep resolution sequencing aimed for a depth between 1 in 1 million and 1 in 200,000 T cells, with each clonotype covered approximately 10x on average. TCR beta libraries were generated with the immunoSEQ hsTCRB Kit. For the original study's pipeline: ImmunoSEQ Data Assistant and ImmunoSEQ Analyzer were used for data analysis, and V, D and J genes were assigned according to IMGT definitions. Clonality, with values ranging from 0 to 1, was calculated as one minus the normalized Shannon entropy of productive rearrangement frequencies. Only overrepresented clonotypes making up at least 0.05% of the repertoire of each patient were included in the public clonotype analysis. Roughly 13 age-matched healthy donor repertoires from immuneACCESS served as clonality controls. This immuneACCESS table, as held by TCRdb, lists in-frame sequences with V and J called but not all clones. Of the missing ones, under half trace to an unresolved V gene in checked studies; the others have no known cause. The DNA gave D and trimming, while V, J and clone size come from that table. Across this sample there are roughly 150,000 clones, with over 65% seen only once. Roughly 1.9% of the sample belongs to the ten largest clones.

The time point label for this specimen denotes: approximately eleven months on ibrutinib. For TCR beta library preparation, approximately 2 micrograms of genomic DNA was extracted from cryopreserved PBMCs. Longitudinal blood samples from CLL patients on ibrutinib monotherapy were analyzed using high-throughput TCR beta sequencing. Patients were enrolled in a phase 2 open-label single-center ibrutinib monotherapy trial. In this chain, TRBV7-2 is recombined with TRBJ1-2; no D gene is confidently identified. This specimen consisted of PBMCs, obtained after 12 months of ibrutinib treatment. The receptor was isolated from a human donor with chronic lymphocytic leukemia. The DNA is as follows: TGTGCCAGCAGCAACCCCAAGACGGGGAACTGGGGCTACACCTTC. This gives the protein CASSNPKTGNWGYTF.